This T cell receptor (beta chain) stems from a study of T cells in Graves' hyperthyroidism and ophthalmopathy. A word on this clonotype: Mismatch with germline at one junction end may stem from a read error.

Uncontrolled infection, other autoimmune disease, pregnancy or lactation led to exclusion. Clinical symptoms, serum thyroxine, TRAb, thyroid ultrasound and orbital computed tomography established diagnosis. Roughly 9.1 ml of fresh peripheral blood supplied the PBMCs. Researchers amplified the TCR beta CDR3 regions from RNA transcripts. First-round RT-PCR targeting the TCR CDR3 was performed with the HTBI primer set. MiXCR, applied by TCRdb to the multiplex PCR reads, yields one record per CDR3 protein. Here the sample spans about 53,000 distinct CDR3 sequences, roughly 52% being singletons. Germline-derived CDR1 and CDR2 are SGHNT and YYREEE (reference sequence). The length of the CDR3 is 16 residues.

The sample comprised blood. The chain carries TRBV5-4 and TRBJ2-1; 10 nucleotides line up with TRBD2. This clonotype was sampled from a woman aged 25 to 39 with Graves' ophthalmopathy. This chain's CDR3 is CASSLGGSSGSLERFF. CDR3 DNA sequence: TGTGCCAGCAGCTTGGGAGGTTCTAGCGGGAGCCTTGAGCGGTTCTTC. Based on the CDR3 plus reference TRBV5-4 and TRBJ2-1, the full variable domain is ETGVTQSPTHLIKTRGQQVTLRCSSQSGHNTVSWYQQALGQGPQFIFQYYREEENGRGNFPPRFSGLQFPNYSSELNVNALELDDSALYLCASSLGGSSGSLERFFGPGTRLTVL.